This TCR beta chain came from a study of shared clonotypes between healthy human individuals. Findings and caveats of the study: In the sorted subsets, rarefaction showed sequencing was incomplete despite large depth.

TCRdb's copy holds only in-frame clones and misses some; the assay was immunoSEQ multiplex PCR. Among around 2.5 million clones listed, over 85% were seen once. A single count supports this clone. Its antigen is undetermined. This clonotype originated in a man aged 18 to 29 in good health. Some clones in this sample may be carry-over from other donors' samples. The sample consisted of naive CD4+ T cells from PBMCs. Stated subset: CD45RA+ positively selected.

CDR3 in DNA: TGTGCCAGCAGCTTTATGGAGGTCGGGGTGGCTGAAGCTTTCTTT. It encodes CASSFMEVGVAEAFF. The chain couples TRBV16 to TRBJ1-1; D ambiguous. The CDR3 length is 15 residues. CDR1 and CDR2 from the germline V gene are KGHSY and FQNENV. Trimming removed 5 bases at V and 6 bases at J, with 19 bases between.